This T cell receptor (beta chain) comes out of a study of T cells in Graves' hyperthyroidism and ophthalmopathy. The CDR3 has 13 amino acids. V shed 6 bases and J shed 2 bases, with 12 bases lying between them. Germline V gene data show CDR1 as SGDLS and CDR2 as YYNGEE. The TCR beta CDR3 regions underwent amplification using RNA transcripts as the source. The HTBI set primed first-round TCR CDR3 RT-PCR. TCRdb re-analysed the multiplex PCR reads in MiXCR, keeping a single row per CDR3 protein. The data hold fewer than 600,000 distinct CDR3 sequences, with 13% to 15% observed a single time. Details on this clonotype: Its antigen is as yet unknown. A clone one base away is much larger, so this may be a read error.

Regarding the study as a whole: Model predictions of ophthalmopathy came a median around 7.1 months before onset.

The sample comprised blood. This sequence originates from a woman under 30 with Graves' hyperthyroidism. The chain is built from TRBV9 and TRBJ2-7; no clear D gene. The CDR3: CASTVDGTYEQYF. The CDR3 DNA reads as TGTGCCAGCACCGTGGACGGAACCTACGAGCAGTACTTC.